This TCR beta chain appears in the sequencing data of a study of cytomegalovirus exposure and HLA in healthy donors. Study results and limitations: In an earlier analysis, about 90% or about 30%: the productive usage of most TCR beta V segments. It was only CMV serostatus that was available as immune exposure information.

The CDR3 totals 14 residues. Germline-derived CDR1 and CDR2 are SSHAT and FNYEAQ (reference sequence). Trimming cost V 1 base and J 1 base, with 7 bases left between them. This clone was picked up a small number of times. The target antigen is unknown. 13 Jbeta primers and 60 Vbeta primers were used for the PCR. Produced via immunoSEQ multiplex PCR; TCRdb's table is partial and in-frame only. The sample contains more than 95,000 clones, roughly 13% of which appear only once. The sequence was obtained from a middle-aged man in good health and CMV-seropositive. The rearrangement links TRBV7-7 to TRBJ2-5, with D uncertain. Sample: PBMCs. The DNA for the CDR3 is TGTGCCAGCAGCTTAGTTGGCAGCCAAGAGACCCAGTACTTC. Its translation: CASSLVGSQETQYF.